The sequence of this T cell receptor beta chain was determined in a study of identifying expanded T cells in peripheral blood (dated by TCRdb to about 2019). Background on the whole study: Separate aliquots of the same genomic DNA pool were sequenced to produce technical replicates, and four replicates were compared in pairs. Points the paper makes about the study in general: The authors expected biological variance in healthy repertoires might increase further over much longer intervals such as months to years. Across all healthy-donor time intervals, the beta-binomial model significantly cut both the number of clones called differentially abundant and the false-positive rate. Between technical replicates the binomial model flagged about 1.2 differentially abundant clones, whereas over approximately two weeks the binomial model flagged about 16.4 and over about four weeks 19 to 20. For all healthy donors, the variance in clone template counts between approximately 2-week samples rose significantly as total template count increased.

During the collection period, no infections or other immune events were recorded for the healthy donors. To calibrate time-dependent variance in a beta-binomial model of T-cell clone differential abundance, blood repertoires from healthy donors were used as a training cohort. There were roughly 10 healthy donors in the training cohort, of whom 3 were female and 7 were male. An age range of about 29 to 65 years, with an average of around 42 years, was recorded for the donors. Whole blood was collected from each healthy donor at three time points spaced two weeks apart and obtained from a commercial supplier. For immunosequencing, genomic DNA was extracted from whole blood that had not been sorted. The table lists this clone with a count of one. The clone's antigen remains unknown. One base away there is no much larger clone; base qualities are not given. The CDR3 contains 15 residues, cysteine and phenylalanine counted. Only the CDR3 region is kept as DNA, spanning 45 bases read in frame from base 1. A distance of 9 bases separates the germline ends of V and J, which lose 1 base and 3 bases respectively. In the germline V gene, CDR1 corresponds to SGHNT and CDR2 to YENEEA.

TCRbeta CDR3 regions were profiled by bias-controlled multiplex PCR amplification of genomic DNA with the immunoSEQ Assay. The authors processed their data as follows. The absolute abundance of each unique TCRbeta CDR3 region was quantified after sequences were collapsed and filtered. Differential abundance was tested with a binomial (Fisher-equivalent) model and with a beta-binomial model adding time-dependent variance fitted from healthy donors. Clones with fewer than 5 combined templates were excluded, and clones with Benjamini-Hochberg FDR below 0.01 were called differentially abundant. In the beta-binomial model, variance was expressed as a function of the total template count across the two samples, in the form v = (b*log(k)+a)^2. TCRdb retrieved this table from immuneACCESS and kept in-frame rearrangements only. Not all clones are present; in checked studies, unresolved V genes account for under half, and no reason is known for the remainder. V, J and clone size were drawn from that table, and D and trimming were deduced from the DNA. The sample table contains around 78,000 clones; only one count was recorded for 70% to 90% of them. The top ten hold around 19% of the sample.

This clonotype was sampled from a person aged 18-70 years in good health. Rearrangement joined TRBV11-3 to TRBJ2-2, and TRBD2 may be the D gene, going by 6 matching bases. Input material: blood. This receptor carries the CDR3 CASSLVGGDTGELFF. The bases read TGTGCCAGCAGCTTAGTGGGGGGAGACACCGGGGAGCTGTTTTTT.